This entry is about one TCR beta chain. In its sample, this clonotype was seen many times. Its target antigen remains unknown. The input lacks base qualities; no much larger clone sits a single base away. All donors were healthy Caucasians. Three pairs of female monozygotic twins, all aged roughly 18 to 29 years, were included in the twin cohort. Positive isolation kits from Invitrogen were used to isolate CD4+ and CD8+ T cell populations. The cysteine opens and the phenylalanine closes a CDR3 of 13 amino acids. Only the CDR3 portion is preserved as DNA: 39 bases, with reading frame beginning at the first base. The germline V gene provides CDR1 SGHRS and CDR2 YFSETQ. At the junction V is shortened by 10 bases and J by 2 bases, with 13 bases in between. The sample originates from a study of identical twins (dated by TCRdb to 2016 to 2017). About the investigation overall: To test whether fetal clonotypes persist, the study used deep sequencing on TCR alpha and beta repertoires from monozygotic twins, unrelated adults of various ages, and cord blood. To rule out contamination, the twin experiments were replicated at different times with different library preparation protocols. What the authors observed across the whole study: Abundant cord blood beta clonotypes carried fewer insertions; young adult naive repertoires showed a weaker similar trend, while memory repertoires showed none. Out-of-frame TCR alpha sharing in monozygotic twins was systematically underestimated by recombination models, whereas sharing between unrelated individuals was in agreement with the recombination models. In beta out-of-frame sequences, excess twin sharing was weaker, because having fewer shared sequences lowered the signal-to-noise ratio. Compared with coincidental sharing between unrelated individuals, out-of-frame TCR alpha sequences shared between twins had an excess of sequences with low generation probability. Invariant T cells such as MAIT and iNKT could partly confound zero-insertion analyses, though diverse VJ usage argued against this for most clonotypes. Because the same donors could not be followed over many years, the conclusions depended on cross-sectional statistical analysis.

Receptors were amplified or captured by 5' RACE. Sequencing took place on an Illumina HiSeq 2000. Template switching added a universal primer binding site, and the final cDNA carried a unique molecular identifier that allowed TCR cDNA molecules to be counted accurately. Specific primers in the conserved constant-segment region were used to synthesize first-strand cDNA for TCR alpha and beta chains. To control for contamination, every cDNA library carried two barcodes: a SMART-Mk sample barcode plus Illumina barcodes. Two successive PCR steps introduced TruSeq adapter sequences along with Illumina sample barcodes. The Illumina HiSeq platform was used with custom primers to sequence TCR alpha and beta cDNA libraries. For the original study's pipeline: Unique molecular identifiers were extracted from raw reads with MiGEC, and CDR3 positions were determined with MiXCR. Recombination models were inferred per individual with the repgenHMM and IGoR tools using an EM algorithm. The tcR package in R was used for shared clonotype analysis, with sharing normalized by the product of cloneset sizes. To study raw recombination free of thymic and clonal selection effects, out-of-frame nonproductive sequences were analyzed. TCRdb trimmed the raw reads at Q25, called clones with MiXCR and kept productive beta chains. A single entry per CDR3 protein holds the most common genes and DNA from its merged rows. None of the V and J calls come from the authors' own analysis; TCRdb made them. For this sample there are a few hundred thousand distinct CDR3 sequences; approximately 14% appear just once. In total, the top ten clones hold 0.44% of the sample.

Separately, the same data were catalogued under a study of yellow fever vaccine responses in identical twins. The other study reports the following: The T cell response to vaccination in identical twins was reported by the authors to appear partly convergent and partly personalized. In the study, vaccine-responding T cell clones were precisely tracked in identical twins.

The sequenced sample consisted of CD4+ T cells sorted from blood. This receptor was identified in a woman in her late teens or twenties in good health. The rearranged segments are TRBV5-1 and TRBJ1-5, with no confident D gene call. The DNA sequence is TGCGCCTCCTCCGAGGCGGGCAATCAGCCCCAGCATTTT. The translation is CASSEAGNQPQHF.